The T cell receptor (delta chain) described here comes from a study of Vδ1+ human thymocytes (dated by TCRdb to 2016 to 2019). In terms of the full investigation: As a data resource, the study described the mRNA-level TRG and TRD CDR3 repertoires found in highly purified Vdelta1+ thymocytes taken from young children. The multiplex-based CDR3 amplicon strategy had previously been validated against 5'RACE-based CDR3 amplicon generation methods. Results the study describes overall, beyond this receptor: Many TRG clonotypes were shared between donors (up to roughly 6.9x10^3), whereas TRD repertoires were essentially private (max roughly 120 shared). The thymic TRG and TRD repertoires appeared highly polyclonal, with Gaussian CDR3 length distributions, in contrast to the oligoclonal repertoires of peripheral blood. Even though sort purity was high, around 20% of thymic TRD sequences were Vdelta2 (and few were Vdelta3), which was not the case for the peripheral blood Vdelta1+ controls. No clustering by age or sex was observed, so analyses did not stratify donors by these variables. The authors advised highly purified populations and single-cell validation, since unexpected Vdelta2 sequences could cause misinterpretation of bulk repertoire data.

Thymic samples were depleted of alphabeta T cells, then CD3+ TCRVdelta1+ TCRVdelta2- thymocytes were FACS-sorted. The purity of the sorted Vdelta1+ thymocytes fell between roughly 98% and 99.6%. The thymic specimens were obtained from several paediatric patients, aged roughly 5 days to 16 months, who were having corrective cardiac surgery. After the thymic tissue was dispersed, mononuclear cells were isolated using a Histopaque-1077 density gradient. Staining used anti-TCRVdelta1 clone TS8.2, anti-TCRVdelta2 clone B6, anti-CD3 clone HIT3a and anti-TCRalphabeta clone IP26 antibodies. V is pared back by 5 bases and J by 2 bases, with 21 bases lying between the germline termini. The CDR3 covers 17 residues, taking in both the cysteine and the phenylalanine. Just the 51-base CDR3 DNA is kept, in frame starting at base 1. CDR1 and CDR2 (TSWWSYY, QGS) derive from the germline V gene. RNA was extracted with the RNeasy mini kit and reverse transcribed using Superscript III. To generate the CDR3 amplicons, a multiplex PCR was run using pooled V-gene forward primers together with a constant-region reverse primer that carried Illumina adaptor overhangs. After gel purification, the amplicons were indexed with Nextera index primers over eight extra PCR cycles and then purified using AMPure XP beads. Sequencing of libraries was performed on an Illumina MiSeq using paired-end 250 bp reads, dual indexing and a roughly 21% PhiX spike-in. The original pipeline was this. FastQC was used to quality check the reads, while ea-utils fastq-join merged the TRG read pairs. Sequences were annotated with IMGT/HighV-QUEST, keeping only productive sequences with unambiguous V-gene assignment; clonotypes were defined by identical CDR3 sequence. For downstream analysis, VDJtools 1.1.1, tcR 2.2.3, Treemap and vegan Shannon diversity in R 3.4.4 were used. TCRdb reprocessed the public reads with the caller CATT; rows with the same DNA were merged afterwards. Here the V and J calls rest on TCRdb's processing, not on the authors' analysis. For this sample the table gives about 75,000 delta-chain clones, of which around 32% were detected only once. Roughly 0.25% of the sample is taken by the ten largest.

Details on this clone: Its antigen remains undetermined. Within one base of it there is no much larger clone, and no base qualities were kept.

Sequencing was done on a sample of Vdelta1+ gamma-delta thymocytes from the thymus. The cell subset or site label, as the study defines it: FACS-sorted CD3+ TCRalphabeta- TCRVdelta1+ TCRVdelta2- thymocytes. Rearrangement joined TRDV1 to TRDJ1, with the D gene call left open. The TCR was taken from a boy under two years old who had congenital heart surgery. The DNA sequence reads TGTGCTCTTGGGAGGGACAAAACCGCATCGTTTACCGATAAACTCATCTTT. The encoded protein is CALGRDKTASFTDKLIF.